One and the same sample provided the 15 T cell receptor beta chains below, sequenced in a study of CD8+CD57+ T cells in acquired aplastic anemia. CDR3 and TCR beta VDJ profiling relied on a genomic DNA template. Via MiXCR, TCRdb re-called the reads, giving one row per CDR3 protein. Of some 220,000 distinct CDR3 sequences detected, approximately 35% appear once; the ten largest clones hold approximately 1.2%. Sequencing was done on a sample of sorted CD4+, CD8+, or CD8+CD57+ T cells (not recorded which) from PBMCs. These receptors were taken from a human donor in good health, serving as a control.

This clonotype was seen more than once but under ten times. J is TRBJ2-5 and V is TRBV2; 8 bases map to TRBD2. The CDR3 contains 18 residues. Per germline, CDR1 SNHLY and CDR2 FYNNEI. J gave up 1 base and V 4 bases, and 14 bases lay outside the gene matches. The CDR3 nucleotides read TGTGCCAGCAGTGCAGGCGGGGGGCGAGCGGGTTTCCAAGAGACCCAGTACTTC. Its protein is CASSAGGGRAGFQETQYF.

This clonotype was found many times. V is TRBV20-1 and J is TRBJ2-5, with D unclear. The V gene lost 0 bases and the J gene lost 2 bases, with 7 bases spanning the gap. The CDR3 totals 13 residues. Germline lookup yields CDR1 DFQATT and CDR2 SNEGSKA (reference sequence). CDR3 DNA: TGCAGTGCTAGAGACTCCTATCAAGAGACCCAGTACTTC. It is translated as CSARDSYQETQYF.

This rearrangement joins TRBV5-1 to TRBJ1-1, with 7 bases lining up with TRBD1. This CDR3 has 15 residues. V dropped 4 bases and J dropped 1; count of bases not matched to a gene: 7. Per germline, CDR1 SGHRS and CDR2 YFSETQ. The CDR3 here is CASSIRPGGNTEAFF. The CDR3 nucleotides are TGCGCCAGCAGCATCCGACCAGGGGGGAACACTGAAGCTTTCTTT.

This clonotype was observed at least ten times. The rearrangement joins TRBV19 to TRBJ2-4, with 11 positions matching TRBD2. The V segment lost 0 bases and the J segment 0 bases; nucleotides outside the gene matches: 1. Germline V CDR1 and CDR2: LNHDA, SQIVND (reference sequence). This CDR3 comprises 17 residues. CDR3 nucleotide sequence: TGTGCCAGTAGTATAGAGGGACTAGCGGTAGCCAAAAACATTCAGTACTTC. It yields the protein CASSIEGLAVAKNIQYF.

This clonotype was recorded at least ten times. The rearrangement links TRBV11-1 to TRBJ2-7; 9 bases are a match to TRBD1. V gave up 2 bases and J gave up 2 bases; unmatched junction bases: 13. Germline V CDR1 and CDR2: SGHAT, FQDESV (reference sequence). The CDR3 is 18 residues long. Here the CDR3 DNA reads TGTGCCAGCAGCTTATCGCCGGGACAGGGTATCGTAACCTACGAGCAGTACTTC. Translation: CASSLSPGQGIVTYEQYF.

The chain couples TRBV12-1 to TRBJ2-3; no check of the table's D call, TRBD2, against the DNA was made. TRBV12-1 is a pseudogene segment. The CDR3 has 15 residues. Here the CDR3 reads CASSIARWGTDTQYF. CDR3 bases: TGTGCCAGCAGCATAGCCCGGTGGGGCACAGATACGCAGTATTTT.

At least ten counts were recorded for this clonotype. The chain is built from TRBV6-4 and TRBJ2-3, with 11 bases matching TRBD1. V was clipped by 6 bases and J by 3 bases; unmatched bases: 2. Germline CDR1 and CDR2: MRHNA and SNTAGT. The CDR3 consists of 14 residues. CDR3 loop: CASSRDRGTDTQYF. The DNA for the CDR3 is TGTGCCAGCAGCCGGGACAGGGGGACAGATACGCAGTATTTT.

This clonotype occurred many times. For the CDR3, the DNA is TGTGCCAGCAGCTCACTCTGGAGAGGAACTGAAGCTTTCTTT. Translation: CASSSLWRGTEAFF. The chain recombines TRBV7-2 with TRBJ1-1; D not resolved. Germline V gene data show CDR1 as SGHTA and CDR2 as FQGNSA. This CDR3 region has 14 residues. With 4 bases removed from V and 5 bases from J, the gap between germline ends came to 14 bases.

The J gene is TRBJ2-7, the V gene TRBV30; 9 positions match TRBD2. Germline assignment: CDR1 GTSNPN and CDR2 SVGIG (reference sequence). The CDR3 sequence is 13 residues long. After removal of 1 base from V and 2 bases from J, the junction contained 0 bases not matched to a gene. Here the CDR3 DNA reads TGTGCCTGGAGTGGCGGGGGGGCCTACGAGCAGTACTTC. This sequence encodes CAWSGGGAYEQYF. Full variable domain (missing parts from reference TRBV30 and TRBJ2-7): SQTIHQWPATLVQPVGSPLSLECTVEGTSNPNLYWYRQAAGRGLQLLFYSVGIGQISSEVPQNLSASRPQDRQFILSSKKLLLSDSGFYLCAWSGGGAYEQYFGPGTRLTVT.

This clonotype was seen at least ten times. The chain is built from TRBV20-1 and TRBJ1-2; no clear D. Trimming took 5 bases from V and 0 from J, leaving 16 bases between them. The CDR3 is 15 amino acids. Germline-derived CDR1 and CDR2 are DFQATT and SNEGSKA (reference sequence). DNA of the CDR3: TGCAGTGCTCAGCGGCCAGAATTAGCTAACTATGGCTACACCTTC. It encodes CSAQRPELANYGYTF.

About this clonotype: A much larger clonotype is one base distant, so this may be a read error. The chain combines TRBV5-4 with TRBJ1-2; D is uncertain. In germline, CDR1 is SGHNT, CDR2 YYREEE (reference sequence). CDR3 size: 14 residues. CDR3 sequence: CANSLSPANYGYTF. CDR3 sequence (DNA): TGTGCCAACAGCTTATCGCCAGCTAACTATGGCTACACCTTC. The variable domain in full, with the rest retrieved from reference TRBV5-4 and TRBJ1-2, is ETGVTQSPTHLIKTRGQQVTLRCSSQSGHNTVSWYQQALGQGPQFIFQYYREEENGRGNFPPRFSGLQFPNYSSELNVNALELDDSALYLCANSLSPANYGYTFGSGTRLTVV.

This clonotype was seen at least ten times. The chain combines TRBV5-5 with TRBJ2-7; 10 bases align to TRBD1. V was pared by 4 bases and J by 4 bases, with 11 bases of the junction left unmatched. This CDR3 has 16 amino acids. Germline values: CDR1 SGHKS, CDR2 YYEKEE (reference sequence). The CDR3 nucleotides read TGTGCCAGCAGCCTAACCGGGACAGGGGTTCAGTACGAGCAGTACTTC. Encoded protein: CASSLTGTGVQYEQYF.

The chain employs TRBV20-1 and TRBJ2-3; 7 bases fit TRBD1. This CDR3 contains 11 residues. CDR1 and CDR2 from the germline V gene are DFQATT and SNEGSKA (reference sequence). J was trimmed by 5 bases and V by 8 bases; bases with no gene match: 4. CDR3 bases: TGCAGTCCTCGACAGGGAGATACGCAGTATTTT. Translated: CSPRQGDTQYF.

The chain joins TRBV6-5 to TRBJ1-4; D might be TRBD1 (5 bases). The CDR3 runs 15 residues. The germline V gene encodes CDR1 MNHEY and CDR2 SVGAGI. V shed 0 bases and J shed 7 bases, with 12 bases lying between them. In DNA, the CDR3 is TGTGCCAGCAGTTACTCGCAGGGTGGGAGTGAAAAACTGTTTTTT. Protein sequence: CASSYSQGGSEKLFF.

The chain recombines TRBV11-2 with TRBJ2-5; 12 nucleotides match TRBD2. The germline V gene encodes CDR1 SGHAT and CDR2 FQNNGV. Losses at the gene ends were 3 bases for V and 0 bases for J; bases not matched to a gene: 8. This CDR3 is 18 amino acids long. The CDR3 loop reads CASSLGLAGITYQETQYF. The CDR3 region has the DNA TGTGCCAGCAGCTTGGGACTAGCGGGCATCACCTACCAAGAGACCCAGTACTTC.